The source of this T cell receptor beta chain is a study of blood T cell repertoires in COVID-19. Study-level information: Samples of COVID-19 (acute and convalescent) were obtained from the United States, Italy and Spain. T cells, B-cell-depleted T cells, or PBMCs provided the cDNA or gDNA that served as material.

Germline loops: CDR1 MNHEY, CDR2 SMNVEV (reference sequence). The CDR3 loop spans 14 amino acids. The V gene lost 7 bases and the J gene lost 6 bases, with 15 bases spanning the gap. Per the authors' pipeline: Nucleated cell number was recorded as an estimate derived from reference gene primer amplification. The data were produced by immunoSEQ multiplex PCR, yet TCRdb's version contains in-frame clones alone and is incomplete. V and J calls and clone size are those listed in that table; D and trimming were worked out from the DNA. The sample carries about 160,000 clones, about 85% recorded once. The source is a man in his forties with acute or convalescent COVID-19. The source material was peripheral blood. The rearrangement uses TRBV27 and TRBJ2-2, with D possibly matching TRBD2 (5 bases). In DNA, the CDR3 is TGTGCCAGCACCGAAACCGGGGTACCCGGGGAGCTGTTTTTT. This sequence encodes CASTETGVPGELFF.